This TCR beta chain was obtained from a study of shared clonotypes between healthy human individuals. Study background: Aged 18 to 49, the donors were a couple of women and a few men.

This clone was seen a few times. The sample holds other DNA sequences that translate to the same CDR3. Per germline, CDR1 SEHNR and CDR2 FQNEAQ (reference sequence). V shed 2 bases and J shed 3 bases, with 7 bases lying between them. The CDR3 covers 13 residues. The method was immunoSEQ multiplex PCR; TCRdb's version includes in-frame clones alone and lacks a portion of them. The sample shows about 490,000 clones, around 80% of them seen only once. Sequenced material: PBMCs. The origin of this receptor is a woman between 40 and 55 years old in good health. Some clones in this sample may be carry-over from other donors' samples. The rearrangement uses TRBV7-9 and TRBJ1-1; D call uncertain. In DNA form, the CDR3 reads TGTGCCAGCAGCTTAAGGGCTGACACTGAAGCTTTCTTT. Translated: CASSLRADTEAFF.